Shown below are 21 T cell receptor beta chains from a single sample sequenced in a study of T cells after yellow fever vaccination. TCRdb reprocessed the 5' RACE reads via MiXCR and lists one record per CDR3 protein. The sample carries about 240,000 distinct CDR3 sequences, more than 3.5% recorded once. Source: PBMCs, taken 15 days after the yellow fever booster vaccination. These receptors were taken from a young man who received the YFV17D yellow fever vaccine.

This clonotype was seen ten or more times. The V and J genes are TRBV12-3 or TRBV12-4 and TRBJ2-2; no clear D. The V and J ends lost 1 base and 3 bases respectively, with 6 bases between them. CDR3 size: 14 residues. The CDR3 DNA sequence: TGTGCCAGCAGTTTAGAGTCCTACACCGGGGAGCTGTTTTTT. Translated, it gives CASSLESYTGELFF.

This clonotype appeared many times. The V call is TRBV6-2 or TRBV6-3, the J call TRBJ2-1; D is tentatively TRBD1 or TRBD2 (5 bases each). V shed 9 bases and J shed 8 bases, with 20 bases lying between them. Germline V lookup: CDR1 MNHEY, CDR2 SVGEGT. There are 14 residues in the CDR3. The CDR3 is CASLERGRGDEQFF. As DNA, the CDR3 is TGTGCCAGTTTGGAACGGGGACGAGGGGATGAGCAGTTCTTC.

This clonotype was recorded at least ten times. V usage is TRBV12-3 or TRBV12-4 and J usage is TRBJ2-6; 7 bases match TRBD1. J gave up 4 bases and V 3 bases, and 3 bases lay outside the gene matches. This CDR3 region has 15 residues. This chain's CDR3 is CASSFLGQGANVLTF. The CDR3 coding sequence is TGTGCCAGCAGTTTTTTGGGACAGGGGGCCAACGTCCTGACTTTC.

Many counts were recorded for this clonotype. V usage is TRBV7-2 and J usage is TRBJ1-2, with a possible D match to TRBD1 (6 bases). The germline gives CDR1 SGHTA, CDR2 FQGNSA. Trimming cost V 8 bases and J 2 bases, with 9 bases left between them. CDR3 length equals 12 residues. The CDR3 nucleotides read TGTGCCAGCCCAACAGGGAACTATGGCTACACCTTC. Translation gives CASPTGNYGYTF.

This clonotype was counted at least ten times. The CDR3 coding sequence is TGTGCCAGCAGCTCCCAGGCTAGCGTTAATGGGGAGACCCAGTACTTC. Translating it yields CASSSQASVNGETQYF. The rearrangement links TRBV7-2 to TRBJ2-5; weak D call: TRBD2 (6 bases). Trimming pared 4 bases from V and 5 bases from J, leaving 20 bases between. The V gene's germline CDR1 is SGHTA and CDR2 FQGNSA. CDR3 length equals 16 residues.

In its sample, this clonotype was seen many times. The rearrangement uses TRBV7-2 and TRBJ1-6, with D hard to call. CDR3 length equals 15 residues. V lost 5 bases to trimming and J lost 9 bases, with 17 bases between them. Per germline, CDR1 SGHTA and CDR2 FQGNSA. The CDR3 sequence is CASSPRAGDLSPLHF. Written as DNA, the CDR3 is TGTGCCAGCAGCCCCCGGGCGGGAGACCTTTCACCCCTCCACTTT.

The table lists this clonotype with many counts. The chain couples TRBV24-1 to TRBJ2-1; 10 nucleotides line up with TRBD2. Germline CDR1 reads KGHDR; CDR2 reads SFDVKD. V was clipped by 3 bases and J by 9 bases; unmatched bases: 7. The CDR3 is 15 amino acids. The CDR3: CATSDSSGGVREQFF. CDR3 DNA: TGTGCCACCAGTGATAGCAGCGGGGGGGTTCGTGAGCAGTTCTTC.

The chain links TRBV6-5 to TRBJ1-2; 9 bases agree with TRBD1. The CDR3 extends over 16 amino acids. Per germline, CDR1 MNHEY and CDR2 SVGAGI. The junction had 12 bases not matched to a gene; V was cut back by 4 bases and J by 6 bases. In nucleotides, the CDR3 is TGTGCCAGCAGTTCAGCCCGGGACAGGGTATTCGATGGCTACACCTTC. Amino acid sequence: CASSSARDRVFDGYTF.

This clonotype was seen ten or more times. The rearrangement links TRBV18 to TRBJ2-7; weak D call: TRBD2 (6 bases). Per germline, CDR1 KGHSH and CDR2 LQKENI. Between the trimmed V and J ends, which lost 0 bases and 5 bases, there was a span of 14 bases. The CDR3 length is 15 residues. The CDR3 region is CASSPPGRGLHEQYF. The CDR3 DNA sequence: TGTGCCAGCTCACCACCGGGTCGGGGGTTGCACGAGCAGTACTTC.

Ten or more counts support this clonotype. The rearrangement joins TRBV10-3 to TRBJ2-1, with TRBD1 matching over 10 bases. The V segment lost 9 bases and the J segment 6 bases; nucleotides outside the gene matches: 2. This CDR3 is built from 12 residues. Germline assignment: CDR1 ENHRY and CDR2 SYGVKD. The DNA for the CDR3 is TGTGCCATAGGGACAGGGGCCAATGAGCAGTTCTTC. It translates to CAIGTGANEQFF.

This clonotype showed up many times. This chain uses TRBV20-1 with TRBJ2-3; perhaps TRBD2 as D (6 bases). CDR1 and CDR2 (germline): DFQATT, SNEGSKA (reference sequence). CDR3 length equals 11 residues. V was pared by 3 bases and J by 6 bases, with 7 bases between. The CDR3 region is CSASSGDTQYF. Written as DNA, the CDR3 is TGCAGTGCTAGCAGCGGGGATACGCAGTATTTT.

This clonotype was counted at least ten times. In DNA, the CDR3 is TGTGCCAGCAGCCCCCTTCGTGGGCAAGAGACCCAGTACTTC. It encodes CASSPLRGQETQYF. The rearrangement links TRBV7-9 to TRBJ2-5; D remains unclear. Trimming shortened V by 5 bases and J by 2 bases, and 12 bases separated the two germline ends. Germline CDR1 reads SEHNR; CDR2 reads FQNEAQ (reference sequence). The CDR3 is made up of 14 amino acids.

This clonotype showed up many times. The genes are TRBV24-1 and TRBJ2-1; 9 bases align to TRBD1. The CDR3 contains 16 residues. Germline V gene lookup returns CDR1 KGHDR and CDR2 SFDVKD. After removal of 3 bases from V and 6 bases from J, the junction contained 8 bases not matched to a gene. The CDR3 loop reads CATSDTPGTGINEQFF. The DNA for the CDR3 is TGTGCCACCAGTGATACTCCCGGGACAGGGATCAATGAGCAGTTCTTC.

This clonotype came up many times. The V call is TRBV7-3, the J call TRBJ2-3; 10 bases line up with TRBD2. J gave up 6 bases and V 5 bases, and 11 bases lay outside the gene matches. Germline CDR1 and CDR2: SGHTA and FQGTGA. CDR3 length: 16 amino acids. CDR3 loop: CASSPTGLASVDTQYF. In DNA form, the CDR3 reads TGTGCCAGCAGCCCAACGGGACTAGCGTCGGTGGATACGCAGTATTTT.

There are many counts of this clonotype. The V and J genes are TRBV7-2 and TRBJ2-4; 7 nucleotides agree with TRBD2. Germline loops: CDR1 SGHTA, CDR2 FQGNSA. There are 15 residues in the CDR3. The trim removed 5 bases at V and 1 base at J, leaving 5 bases unmatched. CDR3 DNA: TGTGCCAGCAGCAGGGACTACGGGGCCAAAAACATTCAGTACTTC. Translation gives CASSRDYGAKNIQYF.

This clonotype was seen ten or more times. V is TRBV9 and J is TRBJ2-3; D possibly uses TRBD1 or TRBD2 (5 bases each). Trimming cost V 0 bases and J 0 bases, with 8 bases left between them. Germline assignment: CDR1 SGDLS and CDR2 YYNGEE. The CDR3 loop spans 15 amino acids. The CDR3 DNA sequence: TGTGCCAGCAGCGTAGGGGGCGGGAGCACAGATACGCAGTATTTT. Translating it yields CASSVGGGSTDTQYF.

This clonotype was counted at least ten times. The CDR3 bases are TGTGCCAGCAGCTTACAGGGAAACTACGAGCAGTACGTC. Translated: CASSLQGNYEQYV. The gene calls are TRBV7-9 and TRBJ2-7; tentatively, D is TRBD1 (5 bases). The CDR3 runs to 13 residues. V lost 2 bases, J lost 3 bases, and 8 bases lay in between. Germline V lookup: CDR1 SEHNR, CDR2 FQNEAQ (reference sequence).

This clonotype came up many times. The chain combines TRBV7-2 with TRBJ2-6; D unclear. CDR3 length equals 17 residues. In germline, CDR1 is SGHTA, CDR2 FQGNSA. The ends were cut back, 2 bases at V and 0 bases at J, with 11 bases in the middle. Here the CDR3 DNA reads TGTGCCAGCAGCTTACATGGCTCTGGCTCTGGGGCCAACGTCCTGACTTTC. Its translation is CASSLHGSGSGANVLTF.

CDR3 amino acids: CASSEGGYNSPLHF. In DNA, the CDR3 is TGTGCCAGTAGTGAAGGCGGGTATAATTCACCCCTCCACTTT. The chain couples TRBV19 to TRBJ1-6; D not resolved. The CDR3 runs to 14 residues. Trimming took 5 bases from V and 4 from J, leaving 9 bases between them. Per the germline V gene, CDR1 is LNHDA and CDR2 is SQIVND (reference sequence).

This clonotype showed up many times. The chain carries TRBV4-1 and TRBJ2-2, with TRBD2 identical over 11 bases. Germline values: CDR1 MGHRA, CDR2 YSYEKL. V lost 1 base, J lost 4 bases, and 8 bases stayed unmatched. The CDR3 contains 18 residues. For the CDR3, the DNA is TGCGCCAGCAGCCAAGTTAGCGGGGGGGCCGGGGGCACCGGGGAGCTGTTTTTT. As protein: CASSQVSGGAGGTGELFF.

This clonotype was seen many times. V and J are TRBV4-2 and TRBJ2-5; D could derive from TRBD1 or TRBD2 (5 bases each). Germline assignment: CDR1 LGHNA and CDR2 YNFKEQ. This CDR3 is 15 amino acids long. The V end lost 0 bases, the J end lost 4 bases, and 12 bases lay between the germline ends. The CDR3 spells CASSQERGARETQYF. CDR3 bases: TGTGCCAGCAGCCAAGAGAGGGGTGCTAGAGAGACCCAGTACTTC.